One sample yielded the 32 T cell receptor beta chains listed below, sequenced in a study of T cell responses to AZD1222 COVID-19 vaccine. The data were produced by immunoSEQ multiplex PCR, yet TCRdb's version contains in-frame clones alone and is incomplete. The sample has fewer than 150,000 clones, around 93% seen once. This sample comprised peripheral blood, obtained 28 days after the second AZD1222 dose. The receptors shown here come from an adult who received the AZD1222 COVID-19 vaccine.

DNA for the CDR3: TGTGCCAGCTGCCAGCAGGGACGCATTAAAGCTGGGGAGCAGTACTTC. Encoded protein: CASCQQGRIKAGEQYF. The chain couples TRBV6-2 or TRBV6-3 to TRBJ2-7, with D perhaps assigned TRBD1 or TRBD2 (5 bases each). Germline CDR1 and CDR2: MNHEY and SVGEGT. This CDR3 has 16 amino acids. The germline V and J ends were trimmed by 8 bases and 7 bases, with 27 bases remaining between them.

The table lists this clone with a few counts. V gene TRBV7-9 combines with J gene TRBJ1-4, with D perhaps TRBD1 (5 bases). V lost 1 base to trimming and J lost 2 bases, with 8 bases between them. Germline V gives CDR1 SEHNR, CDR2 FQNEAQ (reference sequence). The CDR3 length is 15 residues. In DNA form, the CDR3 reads TGTGCCAGCAGCTTAGATGGGGGGACTAATGAAAAACTGTTTTTT. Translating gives CASSLDGGTNEKLFF. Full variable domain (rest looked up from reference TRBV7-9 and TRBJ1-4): DTGVSQNPRHKITKRGQNVTFRCDPISEHNRLYWYRQTLGQGPEFLTYFQNEAQLEKSRLLSDRFSAERPKGSFSTLEIQRTEQGDSAMYLCASSLDGGTNEKLFFGSGTQLSVL.

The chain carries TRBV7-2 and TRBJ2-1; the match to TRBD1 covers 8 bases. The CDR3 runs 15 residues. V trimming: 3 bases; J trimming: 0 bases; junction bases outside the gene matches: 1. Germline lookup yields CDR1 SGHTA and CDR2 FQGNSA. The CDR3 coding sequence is TGTGCCAGCAGCTTCGACAGGGGCTCCTACAATGAGCAGTTCTTC. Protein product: CASSFDRGSYNEQFF.

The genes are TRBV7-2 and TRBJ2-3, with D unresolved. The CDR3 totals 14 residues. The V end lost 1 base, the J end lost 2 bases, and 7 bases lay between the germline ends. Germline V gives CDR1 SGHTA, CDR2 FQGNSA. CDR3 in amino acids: CASSLGSATDTQYF. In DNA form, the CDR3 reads TGTGCCAGCAGCTTAGGCTCAGCCACAGATACGCAGTATTTT.

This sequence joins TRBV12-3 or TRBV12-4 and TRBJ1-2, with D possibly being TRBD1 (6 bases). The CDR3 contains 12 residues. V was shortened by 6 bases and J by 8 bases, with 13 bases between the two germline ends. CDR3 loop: CASSQGLPGYTF. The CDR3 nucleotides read TGTGCCAGCAGCCAGGGGTTACCGGGCTACACCTTC.

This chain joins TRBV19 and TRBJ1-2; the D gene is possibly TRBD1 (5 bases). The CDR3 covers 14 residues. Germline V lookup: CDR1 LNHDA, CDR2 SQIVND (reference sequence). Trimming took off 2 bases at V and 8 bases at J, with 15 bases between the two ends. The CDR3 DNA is TGTGCCAGTAGTATACCCGGGACGGGGAAAGGCTACACCTTC. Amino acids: CASSIPGTGKGYTF.

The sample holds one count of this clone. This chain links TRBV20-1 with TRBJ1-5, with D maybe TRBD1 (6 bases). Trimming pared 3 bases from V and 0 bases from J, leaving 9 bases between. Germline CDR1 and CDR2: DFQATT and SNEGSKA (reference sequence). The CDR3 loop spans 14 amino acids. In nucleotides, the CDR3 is TGCAGTGCTAGTCGGGACAATAGCAATCAGCCCCAGCATTTT. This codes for CSASRDNSNQPQHF.

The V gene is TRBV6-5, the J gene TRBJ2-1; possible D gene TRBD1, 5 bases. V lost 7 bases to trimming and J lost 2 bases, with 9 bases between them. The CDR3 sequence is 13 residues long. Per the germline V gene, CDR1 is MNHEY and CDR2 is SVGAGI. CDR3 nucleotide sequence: TGTGCCAGCACAGGGATCACCTACAATGAGCAGTTCTTC. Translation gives CASTGITYNEQFF.

The CDR3 DNA sequence: TGTGCCAGCACCCCGCGGGGTACCACCTACGAGCAGTACTTC. Its translation is CASTPRGTTYEQYF. V is TRBV27 and J is TRBJ2-7, with TRBD2 as a possible D gene (6 bases). Trimming took off 7 bases at V and 2 bases at J, with 15 bases between the two ends. The CDR3 is 14 residues long. CDR1 MNHEY and CDR2 SMNVEV come from the germline V gene (reference sequence).

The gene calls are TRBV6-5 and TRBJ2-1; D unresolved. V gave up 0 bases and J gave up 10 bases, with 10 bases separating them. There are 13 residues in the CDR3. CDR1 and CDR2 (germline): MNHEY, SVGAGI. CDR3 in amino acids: CASSYSLLTEQFF. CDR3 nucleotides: TGTGCCAGCAGTTACTCCTTACTAACGGAGCAGTTCTTC.

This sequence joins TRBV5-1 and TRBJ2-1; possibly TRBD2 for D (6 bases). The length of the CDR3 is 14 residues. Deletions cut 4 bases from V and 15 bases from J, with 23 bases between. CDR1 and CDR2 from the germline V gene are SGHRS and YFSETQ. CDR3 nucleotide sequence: TGCGCCAGCAGCACTTCACAGAGGCGGGATATTGTGTTCTTC. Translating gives CASSTSQRRDIVFF.

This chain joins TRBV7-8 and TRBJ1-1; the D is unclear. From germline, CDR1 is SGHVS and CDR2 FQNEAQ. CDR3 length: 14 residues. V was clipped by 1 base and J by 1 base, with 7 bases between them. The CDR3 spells CASSLVMGNTEAFF. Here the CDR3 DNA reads TGTGCCAGCAGCTTAGTCATGGGGAACACTGAAGCTTTCTTT.

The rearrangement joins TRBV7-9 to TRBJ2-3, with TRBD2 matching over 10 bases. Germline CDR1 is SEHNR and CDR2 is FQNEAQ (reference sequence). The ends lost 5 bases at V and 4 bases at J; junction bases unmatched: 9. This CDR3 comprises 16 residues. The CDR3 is CASSILSGGYADTQYF. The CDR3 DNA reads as TGTGCCAGCAGCATTCTTAGCGGGGGGTACGCAGATACGCAGTATTTT.

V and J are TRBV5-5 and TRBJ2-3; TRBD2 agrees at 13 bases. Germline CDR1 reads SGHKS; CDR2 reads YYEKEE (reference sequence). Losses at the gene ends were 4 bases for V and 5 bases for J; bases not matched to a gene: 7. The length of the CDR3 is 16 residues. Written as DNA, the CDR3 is TGTGCCAGCAGCCCTGAGAGACTAGCGGGGGGAGATACGCAGTATTTT. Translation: CASSPERLAGGDTQYF.

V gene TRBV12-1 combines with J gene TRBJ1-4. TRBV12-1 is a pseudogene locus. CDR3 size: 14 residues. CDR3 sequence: CASSKGPGTEKLFF. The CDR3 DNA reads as TGTGCCAGCAGCAAAGGACCCGGAACTGAAAAACTGTTTTTT.

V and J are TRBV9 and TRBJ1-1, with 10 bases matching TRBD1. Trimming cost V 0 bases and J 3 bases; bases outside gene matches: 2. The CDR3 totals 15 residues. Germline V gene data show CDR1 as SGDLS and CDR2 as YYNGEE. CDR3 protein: CASSVGDRGYTEAFF. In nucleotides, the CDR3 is TGTGCCAGCAGCGTAGGGGACAGGGGTTACACTGAAGCTTTCTTT.

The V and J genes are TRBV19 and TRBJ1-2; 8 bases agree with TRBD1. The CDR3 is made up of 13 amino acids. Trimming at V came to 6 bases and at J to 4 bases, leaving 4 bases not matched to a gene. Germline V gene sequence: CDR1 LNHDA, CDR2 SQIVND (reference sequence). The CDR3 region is CASRIQGAYGYTF. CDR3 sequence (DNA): TGTGCCAGTAGAATTCAGGGGGCCTATGGCTACACCTTC.

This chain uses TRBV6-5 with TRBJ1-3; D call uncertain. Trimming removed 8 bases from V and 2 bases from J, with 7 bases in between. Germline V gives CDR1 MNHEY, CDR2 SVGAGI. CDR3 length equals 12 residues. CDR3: CASCMTGNTIYF. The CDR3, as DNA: TGTGCCAGCTGTATGACTGGAAACACCATATATTTT.

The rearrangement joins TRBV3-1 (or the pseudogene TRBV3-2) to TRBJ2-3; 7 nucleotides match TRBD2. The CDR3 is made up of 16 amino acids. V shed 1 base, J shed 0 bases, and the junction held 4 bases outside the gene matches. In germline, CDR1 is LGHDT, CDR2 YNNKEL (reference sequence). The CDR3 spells CASSQGPSGSTDTQYF. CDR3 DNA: TGTGCCAGCAGCCAAGGGCCTAGCGGCAGCACAGATACGCAGTATTTT.

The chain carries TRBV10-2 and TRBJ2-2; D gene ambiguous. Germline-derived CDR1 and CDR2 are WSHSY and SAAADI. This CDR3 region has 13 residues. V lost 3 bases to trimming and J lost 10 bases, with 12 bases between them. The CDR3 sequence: CASSEVRVMELFF. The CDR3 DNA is TGCGCCAGCAGTGAAGTTAGGGTCATGGAGCTGTTTTTT.

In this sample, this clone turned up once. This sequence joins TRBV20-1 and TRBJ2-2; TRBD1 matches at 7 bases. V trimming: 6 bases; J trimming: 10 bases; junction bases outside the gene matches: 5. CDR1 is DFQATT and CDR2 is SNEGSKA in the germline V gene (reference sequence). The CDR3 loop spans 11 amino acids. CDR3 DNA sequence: TGCAGTGCAAGTAGGGGGCCGGAGCTGTTTTTT. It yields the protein CSASRGPELFF.

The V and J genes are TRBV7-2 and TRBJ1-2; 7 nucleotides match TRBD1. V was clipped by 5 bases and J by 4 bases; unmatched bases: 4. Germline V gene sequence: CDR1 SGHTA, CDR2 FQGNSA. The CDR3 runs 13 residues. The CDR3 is CASSPGQLYGYTF. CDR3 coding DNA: TGTGCCAGCAGCCCGGGACAGCTCTATGGCTACACCTTC. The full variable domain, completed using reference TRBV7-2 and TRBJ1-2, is GAGVSQSPSNKVTEKGKDVELRCDPISGHTALYWYRQSLGQGLEFLIYFQGNSAPDKSGLPSDRFSAERTGGSVSTLTIQRTQQEDSAVYLCASSPGQLYGYTFGSGTRLTVV.

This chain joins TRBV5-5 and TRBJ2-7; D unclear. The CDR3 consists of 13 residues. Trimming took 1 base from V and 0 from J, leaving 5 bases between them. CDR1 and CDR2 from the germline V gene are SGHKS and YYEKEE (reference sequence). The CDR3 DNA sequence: TGTGCCAGCAGCTTGCTCAGCTCCTACGAGCAGTACTTC. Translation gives CASSLLSSYEQYF.

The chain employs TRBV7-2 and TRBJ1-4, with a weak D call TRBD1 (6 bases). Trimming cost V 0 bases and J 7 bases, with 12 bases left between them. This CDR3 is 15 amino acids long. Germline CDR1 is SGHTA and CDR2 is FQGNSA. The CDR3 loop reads CASSLAGQRGEKLFF. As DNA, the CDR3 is TGTGCCAGCAGCTTAGCAGGACAGCGGGGTGAAAAACTGTTTTTT.

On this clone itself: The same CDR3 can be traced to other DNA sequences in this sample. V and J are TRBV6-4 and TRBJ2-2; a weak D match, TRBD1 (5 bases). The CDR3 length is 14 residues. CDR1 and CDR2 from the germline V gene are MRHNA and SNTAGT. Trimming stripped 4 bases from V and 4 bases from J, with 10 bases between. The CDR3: CASSAQGGTGELFF. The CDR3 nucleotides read TGTGCCAGCAGTGCTCAGGGCGGCACCGGGGAGCTGTTTTTT.

CDR3 region: CAWSSLGGSYYNEQFF. DNA of the CDR3: TGTGCCTGGAGTTCCCTAGGGGGTTCTTACTACAATGAGCAGTTCTTC. The rearrangement joins TRBV30 to TRBJ2-1, with D maybe TRBD1 (6 bases). Trimming stripped 2 bases from V and 3 bases from J, with 17 bases between. Looked up from germline, CDR1 is GTSNPN and CDR2 is SVGIG (reference sequence). CDR3 size: 16 residues.

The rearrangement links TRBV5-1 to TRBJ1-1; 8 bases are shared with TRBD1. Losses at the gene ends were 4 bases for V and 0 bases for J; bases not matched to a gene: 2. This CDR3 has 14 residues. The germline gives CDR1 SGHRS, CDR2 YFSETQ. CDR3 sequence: CASSAGGLNTEAFF. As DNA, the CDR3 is TGCGCCAGCAGCGCAGGGGGCTTGAACACTGAAGCTTTCTTT.

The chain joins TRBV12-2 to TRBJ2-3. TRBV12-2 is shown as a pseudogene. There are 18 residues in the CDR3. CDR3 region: CASRFTGTAAIPTDTQYF. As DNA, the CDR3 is TGTGCAAGTCGCTTCACCGGGACCGCCGCCATACCCACAGATACGCAGTATTTT.

CDR3 loop: CASSQLSGDGYTF. The CDR3 bases are TGTGCCAGCAGCCAATTGTCCGGAGATGGCTACACCTTC. The chain has TRBV3-1 (or the pseudogene TRBV3-2) and TRBJ1-2; no definite D call. CDR3 length: 13 amino acids. CDR1 LGHDT and CDR2 YNNKEL come from the germline V gene (reference sequence). Trimming removed 2 bases at V and 6 bases at J, with 10 bases between.

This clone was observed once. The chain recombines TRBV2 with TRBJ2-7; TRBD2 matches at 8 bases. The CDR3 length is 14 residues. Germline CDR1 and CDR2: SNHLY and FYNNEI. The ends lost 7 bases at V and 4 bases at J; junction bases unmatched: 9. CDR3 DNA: TGTGCCAGCATGCCCGGCGCGGGAGGTTACGAGCAGTACTTC. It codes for CASMPGAGGYEQYF.

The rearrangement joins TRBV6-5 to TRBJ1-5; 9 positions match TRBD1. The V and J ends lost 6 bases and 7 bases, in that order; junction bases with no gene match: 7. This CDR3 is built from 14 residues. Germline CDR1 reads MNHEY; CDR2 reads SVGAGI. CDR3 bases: TGTGCCAGCAGGGGACAGGGAGGAGGACAGCCCCAGCATTTT. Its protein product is CASRGQGGGQPQHF.

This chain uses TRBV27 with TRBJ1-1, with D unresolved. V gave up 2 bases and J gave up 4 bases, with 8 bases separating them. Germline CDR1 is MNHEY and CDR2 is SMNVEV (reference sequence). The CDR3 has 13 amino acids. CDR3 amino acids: CASSLLGVTEAFF. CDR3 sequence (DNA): TGTGCCAGCAGTTTACTGGGTGTCACTGAAGCTTTCTTT.